These 17 T cell receptor beta chains originate from one sample sequenced in a study of CXCR3-negative and CXCR3-positive naive CD8 T cells. Libraries of TRB cDNA were made by 5' RACE and carried UMIs. TCRdb reworked the 5' RACE reads into one entry per CDR3 protein, no DNA. The table for this sample gives approximately 100,000 distinct CDR3 sequences. The sample was naive CXCR3- CD8+ T cells from blood. Subset: CD45RO-CCR7+CD27+CD95- naive CD8+ T cells lacking CXCR3 (TNR3-). The source of these receptors is a human donor in good health. Some clones in this sample may be carry-over from other donors' samples.

The rearrangement uses TRBV29-1 and TRBJ2-7; TCRdb reports TRBD2, a call that lacks DNA to check it against. Germline-derived CDR1 and CDR2 are SQVTM and ANQGSEA. This CDR3 spans 14 amino acids. CDR3: CSVETGSNYYEQYF.

This chain connects TRBV29-1 to TRBJ2-7. The CDR3 loop spans 13 amino acids. Germline V lookup: CDR1 SQVTM, CDR2 ANQGSEA. The CDR3 here is CSVSLDFIYEQYF.

This chain uses TRBV29-1 with TRBJ2-3. Germline V gene lookup returns CDR1 SQVTM and CDR2 ANQGSEA. The CDR3 covers 13 residues. The CDR3 reads CSVKILRSDTQYF.

The gene calls are TRBV10-3 and TRBJ1-1; the TRBD1 assignment by TCRdb is unverifiable without DNA. From germline, CDR1 is ENHRY and CDR2 SYGVKD. This CDR3 comprises 14 residues. CDR3 amino acids: CAISATGAHTEAFF.

The genes are TRBV4-3 and TRBJ2-7; TCRdb designates TRBD2, a call that cannot be tested without DNA. Germline assignment: CDR1 LGHNA and CDR2 YSLEER. The CDR3 length is 15 residues. This chain's CDR3 is CASSSRASGSAEQYF.

The chain combines TRBV7-6 with TRBJ2-1; TCRdb's D call, TRBD1, is unchecked because there is no DNA. Per germline, CDR1 SGHVS and CDR2 FNYEAQ. The CDR3 contains 14 residues. The CDR3 spells CASSWPGAGNEQFF.

V gene TRBV12-3 or TRBV12-4 combines with J gene TRBJ2-7; the D call from TCRdb, TRBD1, cannot be confirmed without DNA. The length of the CDR3 is 12 residues. The chain's CDR3 is CASSRGAYEQYF.

This sequence joins TRBV29-1 and TRBJ2-5; as DNA is missing, the TRBD2 call by TCRdb cannot be tested. Germline CDR1 SQVTM, CDR2 ANQGSEA. CDR3 length equals 12 residues. The CDR3 reads CSVEEEEETQYF.

The rearrangement uses TRBV4-1 and TRBJ2-1. Germline V gene sequence: CDR1 MGHRA, CDR2 YSYEKL. CDR3 size: 14 residues. The CDR3 sequence is CASSQVASRNEQFF.

This chain links TRBV6-4 with TRBJ1-2; TCRdb picks TRBD1, but there is no DNA to check that call. Per the germline V gene, CDR1 is MRHNA and CDR2 is SNTAGT. The CDR3 is 15 residues long. CDR3 in amino acids: CASSPTGDHSSGYTF.

The CDR3 is CASSLVFRQPQHF. The rearrangement joins TRBV28 to TRBJ1-5. The CDR3 totals 13 residues. CDR1 is MDHEN and CDR2 is SYDVKM in the germline V gene.

V gene TRBV3-1 combines with J gene TRBJ1-1; TCRdb selects TRBD1, and the lack of DNA leaves this call unchecked. This CDR3 comprises 17 residues. Germline loops: CDR1 LGHDT, CDR2 YNNKEL (reference sequence). This CDR3 reads CASSQLAGAGRNTEAFF.

The J gene is TRBJ2-5, the V gene TRBV29-1; the D gene TCRdb calls, TRBD2, cannot be checked with no DNA. This CDR3 comprises 13 residues. Germline V gene data show CDR1 as SQVTM and CDR2 as ANQGSEA. The chain's CDR3 is CSVVLEAQETQYF.

The chain uses TRBV3-1 and TRBJ2-5; with no DNA, the TCRdb D assignment of TRBD2 cannot be verified. Germline CDR1 reads LGHDT; CDR2 reads YNNKEL (reference sequence). This CDR3 is built from 18 residues. The CDR3 sequence: CASSQDARDYMYQETQYF.

The J gene is TRBJ2-4, the V gene TRBV7-9; TCRdb's D call of TRBD1 is untestable without DNA. This CDR3 has 15 residues. Per germline, CDR1 SEHNR and CDR2 FQNEAQ (reference sequence). The CDR3 is CASSTPRGAKNIQYF.

The gene calls are TRBV28 and TRBJ2-7; with no DNA, the TCRdb D assignment of TRBD1 cannot be verified. CDR1 MDHEN and CDR2 SYDVKM come from the germline V gene. The CDR3 is 12 amino acids. CDR3 sequence: CASTLGGYEQYF. Using reference TRBV28 and TRBJ2-7 for the parts outside the CDR3, the full variable domain is DVKVTQSSRYLVKRTGEKVFLECVQDMDHENMFWYRQDPGLGLRLIYFSYDVKMKEKGDIPEGYSVSREKKERFSLILESASTNQTSMYLCASTLGGYEQYFGPGTRLTVT.

The chain uses TRBV6-2 or TRBV6-3 and TRBJ2-1; TCRdb returns TRBD2, unconfirmable since there is no DNA. CDR1 is MNHEY and CDR2 is SVGEGT in the germline V gene. The length of the CDR3 is 18 residues. CDR3 in amino acids: CASSYSSPLAGAYNEQFF.